This T cell receptor (beta chain) was obtained from a study of T cell responses to AZD1222 COVID-19 vaccine. At the level of the study: Pooled samples include second doses given at about 4 or 12 weeks. General study findings and limits: Following two doses of AZD1222, Spike-specific TCR breadth and depth rose. It should be noted that donors were predominantly white British and more often female, and clonal diversity was possibly underestimated. Spike was spanned by vaccine-associated CD4 TCRs, which were dominant at 160-218 and 743-854.

Notes on this clone: Its antigen is unidentified.

Germline lookup yields CDR1 SNHLY and CDR2 FYNNEI. The length of the CDR3 is 16 residues. V shed 2 bases, J shed 6 bases, and the junction held 11 bases outside the gene matches. Only in-frame clones appear in the TCRdb table, and some are missing; sequencing was by immunoSEQ multiplex PCR. The repertoire holds 80,000 or so clones, roughly 87% seen once, with around 1.5% in the top ten. The sequencing here drew on peripheral blood, taken on day 0 of AZD1222 vaccination. The sequence was obtained from an adult in good health. V usage is TRBV2 and J usage is TRBJ2-3; 7 bases are shared with TRBD1. CDR3 sequence: CASSEFGTVPPDTQYF. Written as DNA, the CDR3 is TGTGCCAGCAGTGAATTTGGGACAGTACCCCCTGATACGCAGTATTTT.